This entry lists 22 T cell receptor beta chains sequenced from one sample in a study of T-cell reconstitution after alpha-beta-depleted transplantation in children. Preparing the TCRbeta library involved the use of unique molecular identifiers. A single record per CDR3 protein comes from TCRdb applying MiXCR to the PCR reads. Here the sample spans fewer than 700,000 distinct CDR3 sequences, over 10% being singletons. Source: PBMCs, mostly from graft donor cells, taken 360 days after TCRalphabeta/CD19-depleted stem cell transplant. The receptors come from a male patient aged 10 to 17 who had a stem cell transplant for acute myeloid leukemia, so the T cells may come from the graft donor.

This clonotype was detected only a few times. The V and J genes are TRBV5-1 and TRBJ1-1; TRBD1 agrees at 10 bases. V trimming: 4 bases; J trimming: 3 bases; junction bases outside the gene matches: 9. The germline V gene has CDR1 SGHRS and CDR2 YFSETQ. This CDR3 comprises 16 residues. The CDR3 is CASSPLDRGRDTEAFF. CDR3 in DNA: TGCGCCAGCAGCCCGCTGGACAGGGGGAGGGACACTGAAGCTTTCTTT.

This clonotype showed up just once. This chain links TRBV14 with TRBJ2-7; 8 bases map to TRBD2. Trimming cost V 3 bases and J 2 bases; bases outside gene matches: 6. The germline gives CDR1 SGHDN, CDR2 FVKESK. This CDR3 contains 15 residues. DNA of the CDR3: TGTGCCAGCAGCCAGTCGCCGGGGGGGCCCTACGAGCAGTACTTC. Translation gives CASSQSPGGPYEQYF.

This clonotype turned up a few times. V gene TRBV3-1 combines with J gene TRBJ1-1; D is unresolved. CDR3 size: 14 residues. Between the trimmed V and J ends, which lost 4 bases and 1 base, there was a span of 10 bases. Germline lookup yields CDR1 LGHDT and CDR2 YNNKEL (reference sequence). CDR3 amino acids: CASSLGTPNTEAFF. The CDR3 DNA is TGTGCCAGCAGCCTGGGTACACCGAACACTGAAGCTTTCTTT.

The rearrangement links TRBV2 to TRBJ2-1, with TRBD2 matching 7 bases. Germline CDR1 reads SNHLY; CDR2 reads FYNNEI. J was trimmed by 7 bases and V by 8 bases; bases with no gene match: 11. CDR3 length equals 14 residues. The CDR3, as DNA: TGTGCCAGCTGGGAAGAAGCGGGGATTAATGAGCAGTTCTTC. Protein product: CASWEEAGINEQFF.

V gene TRBV27 combines with J gene TRBJ2-1, with TRBD2 as a possible D gene (7 bases). CDR3 length: 16 residues. Germline V CDR1 and CDR2: MNHEY, SMNVEV (reference sequence). Trimming took 5 bases from V and 0 from J, leaving 14 bases between them. The CDR3: CASSPSGGSSYNEQFF. DNA of the CDR3: TGTGCCAGCAGTCCCTCGGGGGGCTCCTCCTACAATGAGCAGTTCTTC.

This clonotype was seen at least ten times. This chain connects TRBV20-1 to TRBJ2-3; a possible D gene is TRBD2 (5 bases). This CDR3 comprises 12 residues. Looked up from germline, CDR1 is DFQATT and CDR2 is SNEGSKA (reference sequence). The CDR3 sequence: CSLCGYTDTQYF. The CDR3 nucleotides are TGCAGCTTGTGCGGGTACACAGATACGCAGTATTTT.

This clonotype was picked up a small number of times. The rearrangement links TRBV6-1 to TRBJ2-4, with TRBD1 identical over 9 bases. This CDR3 has 16 amino acids. V dropped 6 bases and J dropped 1; count of bases not matched to a gene: 7. Germline loops: CDR1 MNHNS, CDR2 SASEGT. CDR3 in amino acids: CASREQGARAKNIQYF. CDR3 nucleotide sequence: TGTGCCAGCAGAGAACAGGGGGCTCGTGCCAAAAACATTCAGTACTTC.

This clonotype was seen a few times. The chain is built from TRBV20-1 and TRBJ1-4; 7 bases align to TRBD1. V gave up 5 bases and J gave up 11 bases; unmatched junction bases: 11. The CDR3 contains 13 residues. CDR1 and CDR2 (germline): DFQATT, SNEGSKA (reference sequence). CDR3 nucleotide sequence: TGCAGTGCTCCTGACAGGGCTCCCACCAAACTGTTTTTT. As protein: CSAPDRAPTKLFF.

The chain links TRBV2 to TRBJ2-5, with 7 nucleotides matching TRBD1. This CDR3 is built from 15 residues. Germline loops: CDR1 SNHLY, CDR2 FYNNEI. The junction had 11 bases not matched to a gene; V was cut back by 7 bases and J by 3 bases. The CDR3 spells CASIPERGREETQYF. For the CDR3, the DNA is TGTGCCAGCATCCCGGAGAGGGGGCGCGAAGAGACCCAGTACTTC.

This clonotype was observed a few times. The genes are TRBV18 and TRBJ2-5; TRBD2 aligns across 9 bases. Germline V gives CDR1 KGHSH, CDR2 LQKENI. The ends lost 3 bases at V and 2 bases at J; junction bases unmatched: 7. There are 16 residues in the CDR3. The CDR3 DNA is TGTGCCAGCTCACCCATAGCGGGAGTCGCTCAAGAGACCCAGTACTTC. Its translation: CASSPIAGVAQETQYF. Based on the CDR3 plus reference TRBV18 and TRBJ2-5, the full variable domain is NAGVMQNPRHLVRRRGQEARLRCSPMKGHSHVYWYRQLPEEGLKFMVYLQKENIIDESGMPKERFSAEFPKEGPSILRIQQVVRGDSAAYFCASSPIAGVAQETQYFGPGTRLLVL.

This clonotype was detected a few times. The chain joins TRBV5-1 to TRBJ2-1; D unclear. Trimming left V 0 bases short and J 2 bases short, with 9 bases between. Looked up from germline, CDR1 is SGHRS and CDR2 is YFSETQ. This CDR3 region has 15 residues. The CDR3 region has the DNA TGCGCCAGCAGCTTGGGTGCAGCACCCTACAATGAGCAGTTCTTC. It is translated as CASSLGAAPYNEQFF.

This chain uses TRBV7-9 with TRBJ2-2, with TRBD2 matching over 11 bases. The CDR3 runs 16 residues. Losses at the gene ends were 4 bases for V and 7 bases for J; bases not matched to a gene: 8. CDR1 and CDR2 from the germline V gene are SEHNR and FQNEAQ (reference sequence). The CDR3 DNA follows: TGTGCCAGCAGCTCCAGAACTAGCGGGAGTAACGGGGAGCTGTTTTTT. Translated, it gives CASSSRTSGSNGELFF.

A few counts support this clonotype. The chain uses TRBV28 and TRBJ2-3; D may be TRBD2 (6 bases). Between the trimmed V and J ends, which lost 2 bases and 5 bases, there was a span of 17 bases. Germline V gene lookup returns CDR1 MDHEN and CDR2 SYDVKM. This CDR3 contains 16 residues. As DNA, the CDR3 is TGTGCCAGCAGTTTAATCTGGACGGGAGCAGAAGATACGCAGTATTTT. Its translation is CASSLIWTGAEDTQYF.

The V gene is TRBV5-1, the J gene TRBJ2-7, with a possible D match to TRBD1 (6 bases). CDR1 and CDR2 from the germline V gene are SGHRS and YFSETQ. This CDR3 is built from 15 residues. V was pared by 3 bases and J by 0 bases, with 13 bases between. This chain's CDR3 is CASSWGQLLSYEQYF. The CDR3 nucleotides are TGCGCCAGCAGCTGGGGACAACTCCTCTCCTACGAGCAGTACTTC.

This clonotype was detected only a few times. The CDR3 DNA follows: TGTGCCAGCAGTTCCGGGACTCGGGCCAACGTCCTGACTTTC. This gives the protein CASSSGTRANVLTF. This chain joins TRBV27 and TRBJ2-6; possibly TRBD2 for D (6 bases). Trimming stripped 4 bases from V and 5 bases from J, with 9 bases between. Germline values: CDR1 MNHEY, CDR2 SMNVEV (reference sequence). CDR3 length equals 14 residues.

This clonotype showed up many times. V is TRBV9 and J is TRBJ2-1, with D tentatively TRBD1 (5 bases). CDR1 and CDR2 from the germline V gene are SGDLS and YYNGEE. This CDR3 comprises 17 residues. The V gene lost 3 bases and the J gene lost 0 bases, with 16 bases spanning the gap. The CDR3 is CASSAVVGHSSYNEQFF. The CDR3 DNA follows: TGTGCCAGCAGCGCAGTCGTAGGACATAGCTCCTACAATGAGCAGTTCTTC.

Points on this clonotype: A read error is possible here, since a much larger clone lies one base away. The chain uses TRBV12-3 or TRBV12-4 and TRBJ2-3; 10 positions agree with TRBD1. The ends lost 10 bases at V and 3 bases at J; junction bases unmatched: 16. The CDR3 is made up of 17 amino acids. CDR3 in DNA: TGTGCCATCAGCATCACTCTCCGGGACAGGGGTACAGATACGCAGTATTTT. It encodes CAISITLRDRGTDTQYF.

This clonotype was counted at least ten times. This chain connects TRBV5-1 to TRBJ2-5, with 12 bases aligning to TRBD2. The CDR3 spans 17 residues. Trimming at V came to 0 bases and at J to 2 bases, leaving 5 bases not matched to a gene. The germline gives CDR1 SGHRS, CDR2 YFSETQ. The CDR3 bases are TGCGCCAGCAGCTTGGGCCCTAGCGGGGGGGGACAAGAGACCCAGTACTTC. Amino acids: CASSLGPSGGGQETQYF.

In regard to this clonotype: Just one base apart from a much larger clone, this may be a read error. The CDR3: CANSRWLGTSGTDTQYF. In DNA form, the CDR3 reads TGTGCCAACAGCCGATGGCTGGGGACTAGCGGCACAGATACGCAGTATTTT. The V gene is TRBV14, the J gene TRBJ2-3; 10 bases are a match to TRBD2. Germline-derived CDR1 and CDR2 are SGHDN and FVKESK. This CDR3 region has 17 residues.

In its sample, this clonotype was seen a few times. The V and J genes are TRBV12-3 or TRBV12-4 and TRBJ1-1; D might be TRBD1 (5 bases). This CDR3 has 15 residues. V was trimmed by 6 bases and J by 5 bases, leaving 19 bases between them. The CDR3 DNA follows: TGTGCCAGCAGCCTAGTTTCGACGGGGGGGACTGAAGCTTTCTTT. Its translation is CASSLVSTGGTEAFF.

The chain is built from TRBV2 and TRBJ2-1, with a tentative D call TRBD2 (6 bases). The CDR3 is 15 amino acids. The ends were cut back, 1 base at V and 2 bases at J, with 9 bases in the middle. Per germline, CDR1 SNHLY and CDR2 FYNNEI. The CDR3 is CASSEGGVPYNEQFF. In DNA form, the CDR3 reads TGTGCCAGCAGTGAAGGGGGGGTACCCTACAATGAGCAGTTCTTC.

This clonotype was counted at least ten times. This sequence joins TRBV4-3 and TRBJ2-1, with a possible D match to TRBD2 (6 bases). Trimming pared 0 bases from V and 8 bases from J, leaving 14 bases between. Germline V gene data show CDR1 as LGHNA and CDR2 as YSLEER. The CDR3 is made up of 15 amino acids. Here the CDR3 DNA reads TGCGCCAGCAGCCAAGACGGCCTGCGGGGTTATGAGCAGTTCTTC. It specifies CASSQDGLRGYEQFF.